One and the same sample provided the 2 T cell receptor beta chains below, sequenced in a study of OX40 agonist ivuxolimab in advanced cancers. The table came from immunoSEQ multiplex PCR; TCRdb's copy has only in-frame clones and leaves some out. The table lists about 160,000 clones, 90% to 95% of them singletons. This sample comprised CD4+ or CD8+ T cells sorted from blood, obtained in a trial of the OX40 agonist ivuxolimab. The source is an adult with an advanced solid tumor such as melanoma, head and neck, liver or kidney cancer.

The chain couples TRBV19 to TRBJ2-4; D ambiguous. CDR3 size: 14 residues. Trimming took off 0 bases at V and 8 bases at J, with 11 bases between the two ends. Germline assignment: CDR1 LNHDA and CDR2 SQIVND (reference sequence). Here the CDR3 DNA reads TGTGCCAGTAGTATAGATCATGGGATGGACATTCAGTACTTC. The encoded protein is CASSIDHGMDIQYF.

The chain links TRBV6-5 to TRBJ1-1; 7 positions match TRBD1. The V and J ends lost 2 bases and 0 bases, in that order; junction bases with no gene match: 6. Germline CDR1 reads MNHEY; CDR2 reads SVGAGI. The length of the CDR3 is 16 residues. CDR3 bases: TGTGCCAGCAGTTACGCCAGGGACAGACTGAACACTGAAGCTTTCTTT. This encodes CASSYARDRLNTEAFF.